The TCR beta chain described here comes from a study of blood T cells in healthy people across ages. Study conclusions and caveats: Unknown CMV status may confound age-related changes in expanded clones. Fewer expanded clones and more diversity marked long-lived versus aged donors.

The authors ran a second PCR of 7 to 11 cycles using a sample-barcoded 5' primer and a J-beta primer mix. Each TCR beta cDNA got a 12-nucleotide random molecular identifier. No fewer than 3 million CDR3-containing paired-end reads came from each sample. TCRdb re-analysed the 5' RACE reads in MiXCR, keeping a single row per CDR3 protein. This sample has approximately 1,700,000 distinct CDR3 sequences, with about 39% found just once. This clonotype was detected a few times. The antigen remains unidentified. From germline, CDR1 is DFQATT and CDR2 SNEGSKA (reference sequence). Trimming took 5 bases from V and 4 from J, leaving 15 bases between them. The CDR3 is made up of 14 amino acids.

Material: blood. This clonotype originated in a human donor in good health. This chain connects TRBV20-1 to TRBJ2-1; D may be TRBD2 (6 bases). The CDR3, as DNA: TGCAGTGCTCTTGCGCGGGGTCGATACAATGAGCAGTTCTTC. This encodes CSALARGRYNEQFF.